This TCR beta chain was identified in a study of T cells in Graves' hyperthyroidism and ophthalmopathy. Looked up from germline, CDR1 is MDHEN and CDR2 is SYDVKM. With 6 bases removed from V and 7 bases from J, the gap between germline ends came to 15 bases. The length of the CDR3 is 13 residues. TCR beta CDR3 sequences were amplified from RNA transcripts. Using the HTBI primer set, a first-round RT-PCR was run on the TCR CDR3. MiXCR, applied by TCRdb to the multiplex PCR reads, yields one record per CDR3 protein. The profile shows fewer than 700,000 distinct CDR3 sequences, about a sixth of them singletons. This clonotype has ten or more counts.

The chain uses TRBV28 and TRBJ1-1, with no clear D. The receptor's source is a woman younger than 45 with Graves' hyperthyroidism. Source material: blood. The CDR3 reads CASSRIMTFEAFF. CDR3 in DNA: TGTGCCAGCAGCCGCATCATGACGTTTGAAGCTTTCTTT.